The source of this TCR beta chain is a study of blood T cell repertoires in COVID-19 (dated by TCRdb to about 2020). In the study overall: Collaborator samples came from the United States, Italy and Spain and covered acute and convalescent phases of COVID-19. The material from the prospective study consisted of cDNA or gDNA derived from T cells, B-cell-depleted T cells, or PBMCs. Subjects who had been exposed to COVID-19, were actively infected with it, or had recovered from it provided the deeply sampled blood TCRbeta repertoires that made up the dataset. The repertoires were released in a freely available public database intended as a resource for research on the immune response to SARS-CoV-2. The samples were drawn from the first 160 participants of the ongoing ImmuneRACE study and from some 1,300 subjects provided by 6 global collaborators. Nearly every sample came with metadata listing a de-identified subject ID, COVID-19 status, age in years and sex. Where available, HLA class I and class II types were taken from metadata supplied by the sample provider and were not determined by assay-based typing.

TCRbeta CDR3 regions were amplified from genomic DNA by means of the immunoSEQ Assay, a bias-controlled multiplex PCR. The published analysis was carried out like this. The number of nucleated cells in each sample was estimated by amplification of reference gene primers within the assay. Sequence reads were collapsed and filtered to measure the absolute abundance of every unique TCRbeta CDR3 rearrangement. Productive Simpson clonality was computed per sample as the square root of Simpson's diversity index over productive rearrangements. The clones in this table, taken by TCRdb from immuneACCESS, are in-frame only. Not every clone is retained; where verified, under half of the shortfall comes from an unresolved V gene, and the cause of the rest is unknown. The V and J calls and clone size are taken from that table; D and trimming were inferred from the DNA. The sample table lists 200,000 to 250,000 clones, 83% of them with a count of one. More than 5.5% of the sample is in the top ten clones.

Comments on this clone: The antigen it recognizes is unknown. There are no base qualities to consult, and no much larger clone falls within one base.

CDR1 is given as MNHNS and CDR2 as SASEGT, both from the germline V gene. Compared with germline, V lacks 2 bases and J lacks 7 bases; bases without a gene match: 8. The CDR3 numbers 17 residues from cysteine through phenylalanine. CDR3 DNA only is kept here, 51 bases in frame from base 1. Collaborating institutions collected whole blood in K2EDTA tubes following their own protocols. Collaborator samples were shipped for TCRbeta analysis as frozen whole blood, isolated PBMCs, or DNA extracted from either sample type. The investigation overall reported the following: The quantity of clinical and demographic metadata differed by source and by participant and was supplied without curation.

The TCR sequence derives from a human donor in a cohort sampled during active COVID-19. The sequence joins TRBV6-1 to TRBJ2-3; 14 junctional bases match TRBD2. The sequencing sample was made of peripheral blood. CDR3 sequence: CASSEIVTSGGANTQYF. Read as DNA, the sequence is TGTGCCAGCAGTGAAATTGTGACTAGCGGGGGGGCAAATACGCAGTATTTT.